The sequence of this TCR beta chain was determined in a study of CXCR3-negative and CXCR3-positive naive CD8 T cells. Whole-study results and caveats: Partly lower CXCR3 expression followed cryopreservation, and most assays relied on fresh PBMCs.

Researchers prepared the TRB cDNA libraries using 5' RACE with UMI labels. Each CDR3 protein gets one entry in TCRdb, which reprocessed the 5' RACE reads and gives no DNA. The table lists about 43,000 distinct CDR3 sequences. The CDR3 extends over 15 amino acids. About this clonotype itself: Its specificity is unknown.

This clonotype originated in a human donor in good health. Some clones in this sample may be carry-over from other donors' samples. This chain uses TRBV21-1 with TRBJ1-6; the D call from TCRdb, TRBD1, cannot be confirmed without DNA. TRBV21-1 is an annotated pseudogene. Material: memory CD8+ T cells from blood. The chain's CDR3 is CASSSLAGFNSPLHF.